These 24 T cell receptor beta chains share one sample of origin, sequenced in a study of beta chain features in type 1 diabetes. TCRB transcripts that were expressed got sequenced, as all of the isolated RNA had been reverse transcribed. Profiled with immunoSEQ multiplex PCR; TCRdb holds only in-frame clones, not every one. The sample includes around 450,000 clones, more than 9.5% of them seen just once. Input material: naive CD4+ T cells from blood. These receptors all stem from a woman aged 18-35 years in good health.

Comment on this clone: Other DNA sequences in this specimen translate into the identical CDR3. The J gene is TRBJ2-2, the V gene TRBV5-1; a weak D match, TRBD2 (5 bases). Per germline, CDR1 SGHRS and CDR2 YFSETQ. The ends were cut back, 0 bases at V and 5 bases at J, with 5 bases in the middle. This CDR3 contains 13 residues. In DNA, the CDR3 is TGCGCCAGCAGCTTGGCGGGGACCGGGGAGCTGTTTTTT. Translating it yields CASSLAGTGELFF. Filled out from reference TRBV5-1 and TRBJ2-2, the complete variable domain reads KAGVTQTPRYLIKTRGQQVTLSCSPISGHRSVSWYQQTPGQGLQFLFEYFSETQRNKGNFPGRFSGRQFSNSRSEMNVSTLELGDSALYLCASSLAGTGELFFGEGSRLTVL.

The chain carries TRBV7-9 and TRBJ2-3; 16 bases agree with TRBD2. This CDR3 has 18 residues. Per germline, CDR1 SEHNR and CDR2 FQNEAQ (reference sequence). V dropped 5 bases and J dropped 0; count of bases not matched to a gene: 5. In nucleotides, the CDR3 is TGTGCCAGCAGCACGGGACTAGCGGGAGGGCCTAGCACAGATACGCAGTATTTT. This codes for CASSTGLAGGPSTDTQYF.

The table lists this clone with a few counts. This rearrangement joins TRBV2 to TRBJ1-1; the D is unclear. Trimming shortened V by 6 bases and J by 1 base, and 12 bases separated the two germline ends. Germline CDR1 and CDR2: SNHLY and FYNNEI. This CDR3 comprises 14 residues. The CDR3 DNA reads TGTGCCAGCAGGCGGGAGGGAACGAACACTGAAGCTTTCTTT. This encodes CASRREGTNTEAFF.

The table lists this clone with a few counts. The chain recombines TRBV5-1 with TRBJ2-1; 8 positions agree with TRBD1. This CDR3 spans 17 amino acids. V gave up 1 base and J gave up 9 bases; unmatched junction bases: 15. Looked up from germline, CDR1 is SGHRS and CDR2 is YFSETQ. CDR3 sequence reads: CASSLSPQGAGIGEQFF. CDR3 DNA sequence: TGCGCCAGCAGCTTGTCCCCTCAGGGGGCGGGAATCGGTGAGCAGTTCTTC.

This clone was seen only a few times. The chain joins TRBV20-1 to TRBJ2-2, with a possible D match to TRBD2 (5 bases). CDR3 length: 11 amino acids. Between the trimmed V and J ends, which lost 6 bases and 5 bases, there was a span of 7 bases. The V gene's germline CDR1 is DFQATT and CDR2 SNEGSKA (reference sequence). DNA for the CDR3: TGCAGTGCCTGGACTACCGGGGAGCTGTTTTTT. Protein product: CSAWTTGELFF.

This clone was recorded a few times. This chain connects TRBV29-1 to TRBJ1-1; TRBD1 matches 8 bases. Germline CDR1 SQVTM, CDR2 ANQGSEA. The CDR3 spans 14 residues. J gave up 1 base and V 5 bases, and 6 bases lay outside the gene matches. CDR3: CSVYGQGWNTEAFF. The CDR3, as DNA: TGCAGCGTTTACGGACAGGGATGGAACACTGAAGCTTTCTTT.

This clone was detected ten times or more. This chain links TRBV23-1 with TRBJ2-1; D possibly corresponds to TRBD1 (5 bases). TRBV23-1 is an ORF, and what it does is uncertain. This CDR3 has 13 amino acids. The V gene lost 4 bases and the J gene lost 5 bases, with 9 bases spanning the gap. In nucleotides, the CDR3 is TGCGCCAGCAGTCTTGTCAGGGACAATGAGCAGTTCTTC. Amino acid sequence: CASSLVRDNEQFF.

The rearrangement links TRBV7-2 to TRBJ2-1; D is possibly TRBD1 (7 bases). Trimming stripped 5 bases from V and 9 bases from J, with 14 bases between. Germline V gene lookup returns CDR1 SGHTA and CDR2 FQGNSA. This CDR3 region has 13 residues. The CDR3 sequence: CASSPRQGGEQFF. CDR3 nucleotide sequence: TGTGCCAGCAGCCCCCGACAGGGAGGTGAGCAGTTCTTC.

This clone was seen only a few times. The V gene is TRBV2, the J gene TRBJ2-7; D remains unclear. Germline lookup yields CDR1 SNHLY and CDR2 FYNNEI. Trimming shortened V by 3 bases and J by 0 bases, and 9 bases separated the two germline ends. The CDR3 is 14 residues long. This CDR3 reads CASSDQTPSYEQYF. CDR3 DNA sequence: TGTGCCAGCAGTGACCAAACCCCCTCCTACGAGCAGTACTTC.

In this sample, this clone turned up a few times. The J gene is TRBJ2-2, the V gene TRBV29-1; 9 positions agree with TRBD2. The CDR3 loop spans 16 amino acids. The ends lost 3 bases at V and 1 base at J; junction bases unmatched: 6. CDR1 and CDR2 from the germline V gene are SQVTM and ANQGSEA. The CDR3 here is CSVEGATSGNTGELFF. Written as DNA, the CDR3 is TGCAGCGTTGAGGGGGCGACTAGCGGGAACACCGGGGAGCTGTTTTTT.

The DNA of the CDR3 is TGTGCCAGCAGCTGGGACACCAACTATGGCTACACCTTC. Translating it yields CASSWDTNYGYTF. The chain links TRBV11-1 to TRBJ1-2, with D perhaps TRBD1 (6 bases). The V and J ends lost 4 bases and 2 bases respectively, with 8 bases between them. The CDR3 consists of 13 residues. Germline assignment: CDR1 SGHAT and CDR2 FQDESV (reference sequence). Looking up the rest from reference TRBV11-1 and TRBJ1-2 gives the full variable domain: EAEVAQSPRYKITEKSQAVAFWCDPISGHATLYWYRQILGQGPELLVQFQDESVVDDSQLPKDRFSAERLKGVDSTLKIQPAELGDSAMYLCASSWDTNYGYTFGSGTRLTVV.

The rearrangement links TRBV18 to TRBJ2-7, with D possibly TRBD1 on 6 matching bases. Per germline, CDR1 KGHSH and CDR2 LQKENI. This CDR3 spans 15 amino acids. V lost 5 bases, J lost 2 bases, and 16 bases lay in between. Written as DNA, the CDR3 is TGTGCCAGCTCAGCAATAGTGGACAGACCCTACGAGCAGTACTTC. It encodes CASSAIVDRPYEQYF.

The V and J genes are TRBV27 and TRBJ1-5; no firm D call. The V end lost 6 bases, the J end lost 4 bases, and 10 bases lay between the germline ends. CDR3 size: 13 residues. The germline V gene encodes CDR1 MNHEY and CDR2 SMNVEV (reference sequence). This CDR3 reads CASRPIGNQPQHF. DNA of the CDR3: TGTGCCAGCAGGCCCATTGGGAATCAGCCCCAGCATTTT.

The genes are TRBV7-2 and TRBJ2-7; D is perhaps TRBD2 (6 bases). Germline CDR1 SGHTA, CDR2 FQGNSA. This CDR3 region has 17 residues. V lost 4 bases, J lost 3 bases, and 22 bases lay in between. The CDR3: CASSSALGTATHYEQYF. The CDR3 DNA sequence: TGTGCCAGCAGCTCAGCCCTTGGGACTGCTACTCACTACGAGCAGTACTTC.

This clone was seen a few times. This sequence joins TRBV5-1 and TRBJ2-7; 14 bases map to TRBD2. V gave up 2 bases and J gave up 7 bases; unmatched junction bases: 8. The germline CDR1 and CDR2 sequences are SGHRS and YFSETQ. The CDR3 has 16 amino acids. This chain's CDR3 is CASSFTGTSGSREQYF. CDR3 sequence (DNA): TGCGCCAGCAGCTTCACTGGGACTAGCGGGAGTAGGGAGCAGTACTTC.

This clone has only a few counts. The chain joins TRBV21-1 to TRBJ2-7; the DNA was not compared with TRBD1, the D call given in the table. TRBV21-1 is shown as a pseudogene. CDR3 length equals 14 residues. This chain's CDR3 is CASSSDDRTNEQYV. The CDR3 nucleotides read TGTGCCAGCAGCAGTGACGACAGGACCAACGAGCAGTACGTC.

A few counts support this clone. Other DNA sequences within the sample encode an identical CDR3. The CDR3 sequence: CASSVGPNYGYTF. Here the CDR3 DNA reads TGTGCCAGCAGCGTAGGACCTAACTATGGCTACACCTTC. This chain connects TRBV9 to TRBJ1-2; D unclear. Germline-derived CDR1 and CDR2 are SGDLS and YYNGEE. This CDR3 has 13 amino acids. Trimming removed 0 bases from V and 0 bases from J, with 3 bases in between.

This clone was counted ten times or more. The rearrangement joins TRBV30 to TRBJ1-1; 9 bases match TRBD1. This CDR3 spans 10 amino acids. Per germline, CDR1 GTSNPN and CDR2 SVGIG (reference sequence). With V trimmed by 8 bases and J by 12 bases, 7 bases remained unmatched. The CDR3 bases are TGTGCCCATGGACAGGGGCGGACTTTCTTT. It is translated as CAHGQGRTFF.

The chain has TRBV9 and TRBJ1-2, with 7 bases identical to TRBD1. Germline V gives CDR1 SGDLS, CDR2 YYNGEE. V shed 0 bases, J shed 7 bases, and the junction held 6 bases outside the gene matches. The CDR3 sequence is 14 residues long. The CDR3 region has the DNA TGTGCCAGCAGCGTAGGGATAGGGGGCCTTGGCTACACCTTC. Translation gives CASSVGIGGLGYTF.

The rearrangement links TRBV6-5 to TRBJ2-5, with D possibly matching TRBD2 (6 bases). Trimming stripped 7 bases from V and 4 bases from J, with 16 bases between. The CDR3 consists of 14 residues. Germline V gene data show CDR1 as MNHEY and CDR2 as SVGAGI. CDR3: CASTSAGLGETQYF. In nucleotides, the CDR3 is TGTGCCAGCACCAGCGCGGGGTTGGGAGAGACCCAGTACTTC.

V usage is TRBV5-4 and J usage is TRBJ2-6; D gene ambiguous. The CDR3 contains 16 residues. Germline CDR1 reads SGHNT; CDR2 reads YYREEE (reference sequence). V shed 0 bases and J shed 0 bases, with 7 bases lying between them. CDR3 nucleotide sequence: TGTGCCAGCAGCTTGGTTGTGAACTCTGGGGCCAACGTCCTGACTTTC. Translation: CASSLVVNSGANVLTF.

This clone was seen more than once but under ten times. The chain carries TRBV28 and TRBJ1-2; D unclear. Germline V gives CDR1 MDHEN, CDR2 SYDVKM. Trimming pared 3 bases from V and 0 bases from J, leaving 5 bases between. CDR3 length: 13 amino acids. Here the CDR3 DNA reads TGTGCCAGCAGTTTTGGGCCTAACTATGGCTACACCTTC. Protein: CASSFGPNYGYTF.

This chain joins TRBV7-9 and TRBJ1-6; possibly TRBD1 for D (5 bases). This CDR3 comprises 16 residues. V lost 7 bases and J lost 7, with 20 bases in between. CDR1 and CDR2 (germline): SEHNR, FQNEAQ (reference sequence). The CDR3 DNA reads as TGTGCCAGCAACCGTGGAGGGGCAGTTTTCAATTCACCCCTCCACTTT. Its translation is CASNRGGAVFNSPLHF. Full variable domain (outside the CDR3, taken from reference TRBV7-9 and TRBJ1-6): DTGVSQNPRHKITKRGQNVTFRCDPISEHNRLYWYRQTLGQGPEFLTYFQNEAQLEKSRLLSDRFSAERPKGSFSTLEIQRTEQGDSAMYLCASNRGGAVFNSPLHFGNGTRLTVT.

The V and J genes are TRBV23-1 and TRBJ2-3, with no clear D. TRBV23-1 is placed among ORFs of uncertain function. V was shortened by 3 bases and J by 4 bases, with 5 bases between the two germline ends. CDR3 length equals 12 residues. The CDR3 reads CASSHPADTQYF. CDR3 bases: TGCGCCAGCAGTCACCCCGCAGATACGCAGTATTTT.